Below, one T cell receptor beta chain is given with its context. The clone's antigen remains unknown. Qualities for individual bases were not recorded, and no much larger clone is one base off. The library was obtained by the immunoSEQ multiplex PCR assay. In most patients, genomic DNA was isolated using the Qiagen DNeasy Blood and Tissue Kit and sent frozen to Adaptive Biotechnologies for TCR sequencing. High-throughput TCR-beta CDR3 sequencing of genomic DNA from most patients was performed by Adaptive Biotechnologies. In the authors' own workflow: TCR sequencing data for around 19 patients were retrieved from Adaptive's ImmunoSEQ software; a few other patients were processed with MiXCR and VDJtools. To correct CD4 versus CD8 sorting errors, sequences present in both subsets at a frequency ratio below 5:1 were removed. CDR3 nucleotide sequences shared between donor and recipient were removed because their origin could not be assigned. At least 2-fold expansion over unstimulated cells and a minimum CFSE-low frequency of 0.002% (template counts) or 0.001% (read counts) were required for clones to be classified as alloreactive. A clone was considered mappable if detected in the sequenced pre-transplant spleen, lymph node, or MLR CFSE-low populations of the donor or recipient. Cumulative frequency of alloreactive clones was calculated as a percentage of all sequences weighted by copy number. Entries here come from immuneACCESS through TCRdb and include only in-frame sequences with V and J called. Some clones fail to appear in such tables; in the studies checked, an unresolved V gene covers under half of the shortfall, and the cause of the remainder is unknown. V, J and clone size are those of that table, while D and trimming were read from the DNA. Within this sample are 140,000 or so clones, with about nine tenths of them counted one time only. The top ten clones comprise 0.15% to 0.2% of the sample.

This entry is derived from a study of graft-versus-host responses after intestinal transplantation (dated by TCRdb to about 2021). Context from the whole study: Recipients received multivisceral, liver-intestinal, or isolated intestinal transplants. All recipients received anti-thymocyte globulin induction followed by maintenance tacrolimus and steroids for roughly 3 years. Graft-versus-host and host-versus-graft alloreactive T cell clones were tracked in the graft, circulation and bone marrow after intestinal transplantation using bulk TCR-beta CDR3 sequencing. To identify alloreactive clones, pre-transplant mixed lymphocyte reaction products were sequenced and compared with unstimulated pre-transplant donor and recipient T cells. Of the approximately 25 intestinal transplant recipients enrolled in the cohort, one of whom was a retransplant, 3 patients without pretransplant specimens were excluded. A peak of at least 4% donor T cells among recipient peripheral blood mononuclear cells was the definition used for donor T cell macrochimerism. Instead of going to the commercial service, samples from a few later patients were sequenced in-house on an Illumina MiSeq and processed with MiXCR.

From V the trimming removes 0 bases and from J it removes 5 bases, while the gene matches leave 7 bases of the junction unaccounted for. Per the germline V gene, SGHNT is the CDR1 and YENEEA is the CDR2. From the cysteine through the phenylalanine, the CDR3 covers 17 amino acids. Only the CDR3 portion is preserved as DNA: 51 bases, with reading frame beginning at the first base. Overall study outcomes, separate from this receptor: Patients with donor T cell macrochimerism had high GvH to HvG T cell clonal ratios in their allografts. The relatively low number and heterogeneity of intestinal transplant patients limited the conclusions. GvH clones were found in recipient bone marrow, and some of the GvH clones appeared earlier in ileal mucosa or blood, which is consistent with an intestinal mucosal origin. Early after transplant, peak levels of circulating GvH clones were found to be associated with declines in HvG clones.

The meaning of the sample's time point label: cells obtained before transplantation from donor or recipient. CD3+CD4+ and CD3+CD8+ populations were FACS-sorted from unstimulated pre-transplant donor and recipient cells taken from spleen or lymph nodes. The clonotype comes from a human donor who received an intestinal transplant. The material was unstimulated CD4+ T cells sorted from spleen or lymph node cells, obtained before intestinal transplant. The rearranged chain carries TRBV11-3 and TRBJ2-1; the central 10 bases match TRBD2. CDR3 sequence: CASSLDQRLAGHNEQFF. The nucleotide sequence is TGTGCCAGCAGCTTAGATCAAAGACTAGCGGGCCACAATGAGCAGTTCTTC.